What follows are 9 T cell receptor beta chains derived from one specimen sequenced in a study of technical replicates of blood from four donors. Libraries were prepared by immunoSEQ multiplex PCR; TCRdb keeps only in-frame clonotypes and omits some of them. The sample holds about 89,000 clones, 90% to 95% seen once. Sequenced input: T cells isolated from PBMCs. The receptor source for this set is a human donor in good health.

Here the CDR3 DNA reads TGTGCCAGCAGCCGAGCGGACAGCCGGAATCAGCCCCAGCATTTT. This sequence encodes CASSRADSRNQPQHF. This chain connects TRBV5-6 to TRBJ1-5; D perhaps matches TRBD1 (6 bases). CDR1 is SGHDT, CDR2 YYEEEE, per germline. The V gene lost 4 bases and the J gene lost 4 bases, with 15 bases spanning the gap. The CDR3 has 15 amino acids.

The chain employs TRBV10-3 and TRBJ2-7, with D maybe TRBD2 (6 bases). The CDR3 loop spans 16 amino acids. CDR1 and CDR2 from the germline V gene are ENHRY and SYGVKD. Trimming removed 0 bases at V and 0 bases at J, with 12 bases between. CDR3 sequence reads: CAISESGIAASYEQYF. The CDR3 DNA reads TGTGCCATCAGTGAGTCGGGTATAGCGGCCTCCTACGAGCAGTACTTC.

This rearrangement joins TRBV12-2 to TRBJ2-7; TRBD2, as called in the table, went unchecked against the DNA. TRBV12-2 is flagged as a pseudogene. CDR3 size: 15 residues. Here the CDR3 reads CASRAGTLNPYEQYF. The CDR3 DNA reads TGTGCAAGTCGGGCCGGGACTCTTAACCCCTACGAGCAGTACTTC.

The chain couples TRBV7-9 to TRBJ2-5; 13 positions match TRBD2. Germline V gives CDR1 SEHNR, CDR2 FQNEAQ (reference sequence). The CDR3 is 16 amino acids. Trimming removed 5 bases from V and 4 bases from J; junction bases left unmatched: 7. Written as DNA, the CDR3 is TGTGCCAGCAGCCCCACCGGACTAGCGGGAGTAGAGACCCAGTACTTC. Residues: CASSPTGLAGVETQYF. The complete variable domain, with remaining parts taken from reference TRBV7-9 and TRBJ2-5, reads DTGVSQNPRHKITKRGQNVTFRCDPISEHNRLYWYRQTLGQGPEFLTYFQNEAQLEKSRLLSDRFSAERPKGSFSTLEIQRTEQGDSAMYLCASSPTGLAGVETQYFGPGTRLLVL.

This sequence joins TRBV7-6 and TRBJ1-5; 9 positions agree with TRBD1. Looked up from germline, CDR1 is SGHVS and CDR2 is FNYEAQ. The J segment lost 4 bases and the V segment lost 0 bases, leaving 4 bases of the junction unmatched. This CDR3 has 16 amino acids. In nucleotides, the CDR3 is TGTGCCAGCAGCTTAGCCGTAGGGACAGGGAATCAGCCCCAGCATTTT. Its translation is CASSLAVGTGNQPQHF.

In this sample, this clone turned up once. V gene TRBV19 combines with J gene TRBJ1-1, with a weak D call TRBD1 (5 bases). V lost 0 bases to trimming and J lost 1 base, with 9 bases between them. The CDR3 is 15 residues long. Germline V gene data show CDR1 as LNHDA and CDR2 as SQIVND (reference sequence). CDR3 in DNA: TGTGCCAGTAGTATAGAGAGAGGACAGAACACTGAAGCTTTCTTT. Its translation: CASSIERGQNTEAFF.

This chain uses TRBV11-3 with TRBJ2-5, with 8 bases matching TRBD2. The CDR3 is 14 residues long. Losses at the gene ends were 5 bases for V and 3 bases for J; bases not matched to a gene: 5. Germline V CDR1 and CDR2: SGHNT, YENEEA. The CDR3 DNA follows: TGTGCCAGCAGCCCCGGGACTAGTAAAGAGACCCAGTACTTC. Translation gives CASSPGTSKETQYF. Combining the CDR3 with reference TRBV11-3 and TRBJ2-5 gives the whole variable domain EAGVVQSPRYKIIEKKQPVAFWCNPISGHNTLYWYLQNLGQGPELLIRYENEEAVDDSQLPKDRFSAERLKGVDSTLKIQPAELGDSAVYLCASSPGTSKETQYFGPGTRLLVL.

This clone has just one count. This chain links TRBV28 with TRBJ1-6; maybe TRBD1 (5 bases). The CDR3 has 13 residues. Germline V gene data show CDR1 as MDHEN and CDR2 as SYDVKM. The ends were cut back, 1 base at V and 9 bases at J, with 7 bases in the middle. The CDR3 protein is CASSLSGGSPLHF. CDR3 in DNA: TGTGCCAGCAGTTTATCCGGGGGTTCACCCCTCCACTTT.

The chain joins TRBV19 to TRBJ2-7; 8 bases agree with TRBD2. Germline trimming cut 10 bases from V and 2 bases from J; bases unmatched to any gene: 4. CDR3 length equals 12 residues. CDR1 and CDR2 (germline): LNHDA, SQIVND (reference sequence). The DNA for the CDR3 is TGTGCCACCTCGGGACTAGCCTACGAGCAGTACTTC. Its translation: CATSGLAYEQYF.